What follows are 22 T cell receptor beta chains derived from one specimen sequenced in a study of blood T cell repertoires in COVID-19. TCRdb keeps only in-frame clones here, not all; method: immunoSEQ multiplex PCR. The data hold 35,000 to 45,000 clones, with nearly 90% observed a single time. The sample was peripheral blood. These receptors came from a human donor in a cohort sampled during active COVID-19.

The rearrangement joins TRBV7-9 to TRBJ2-7; no reliable D call. The V gene lost 4 bases and the J gene lost 2 bases, with 9 bases spanning the gap. The CDR3 is made up of 13 amino acids. Germline values: CDR1 SEHNR, CDR2 FQNEAQ (reference sequence). Here the CDR3 DNA reads TGTGCCAGCAGCTCCGGCGGCCCCTACGAGCAGTACTTC. Protein sequence: CASSSGGPYEQYF. Supplemented by reference TRBV7-9 and TRBJ2-7, the full variable domain reads DTGVSQNPRHKITKRGQNVTFRCDPISEHNRLYWYRQTLGQGPEFLTYFQNEAQLEKSRLLSDRFSAERPKGSFSTLEIQRTEQGDSAMYLCASSSGGPYEQYFGPGTRLTVT.

The rearrangement joins TRBV11-2 to TRBJ1-1; D is undetermined. Germline lookup yields CDR1 SGHAT and CDR2 FQNNGV. V lost 5 bases, J lost 0 bases, and 4 bases lay in between. This CDR3 has 12 residues. Written as DNA, the CDR3 is TGTGCCAGCAGCCTCCTGAACACTGAAGCTTTCTTT. Its protein is CASSLLNTEAFF.

The rearrangement uses TRBV12-3 or TRBV12-4 and TRBJ2-1, with 8 bases identical to TRBD1. The trim removed 5 bases at V and 14 bases at J, leaving 8 bases unmatched. The CDR3 sequence is 12 residues long. The CDR3 protein is CASSPTKQGEFF. In nucleotides, the CDR3 is TGTGCCAGCAGTCCGACCAAACAGGGGGAGTTCTTC.

The DNA for the CDR3 is TGCAGCGCCCGACTAGCGGGGGGGCTGGATGAGCAGTTCTTC. Protein: CSARLAGGLDEQFF. The chain employs TRBV29-1 and TRBJ2-1; TRBD2 agrees at 14 bases. The CDR3 runs to 14 residues. J was trimmed by 8 bases and V by 7 bases; bases with no gene match: 7. CDR1 and CDR2 (germline): SQVTM, ANQGSEA.

This clone appeared a single time. The chain uses TRBV10-3 and TRBJ1-2, with 12 bases that match TRBD1. Trimming cost V 4 bases and J 3 bases; bases outside gene matches: 9. The CDR3 loop spans 17 amino acids. Germline lookup yields CDR1 ENHRY and CDR2 SYGVKD. The CDR3 bases are TGTGCCATCAGTGTCGCCGGGACAGGGGGCGGCCACTATGGCTACACCTTC. This gives the protein CAISVAGTGGGHYGYTF.

J is TRBJ2-3 and V is TRBV5-1; 9 bases map to TRBD2. The CDR3 extends over 15 amino acids. The ends lost 4 bases at V and 3 bases at J; junction bases unmatched: 6. The germline gives CDR1 SGHRS, CDR2 YFSETQ. CDR3: CASSPSGGITDTQYF. CDR3 nucleotide sequence: TGCGCCAGCAGCCCGAGCGGGGGGATAACAGATACGCAGTATTTT.

The rearrangement joins TRBV18 to TRBJ1-1; unclear D gene. The CDR3 consists of 14 residues. Trimming left V 3 bases short and J 1 base short, with 9 bases between. Germline-derived CDR1 and CDR2 are KGHSH and LQKENI. Written as DNA, the CDR3 is TGTGCCAGCTCACCCCCCGCGCGGAACACTGAAGCTTTCTTT. Amino acids: CASSPPARNTEAFF.

This sequence joins TRBV12-3 or TRBV12-4 and TRBJ1-2; maybe TRBD1 (5 bases). V lost 6 bases and J 7 bases, leaving 15 bases between the germline ends. This CDR3 region has 13 residues. This CDR3 is CASRPRESGGYTF. DNA of the CDR3: TGTGCCAGCAGACCCAGGGAATCGGGTGGCTACACCTTC.

V gene TRBV27 combines with J gene TRBJ2-3; possible D gene TRBD1, 5 bases. The V and J ends lost 5 bases and 4 bases respectively, with 13 bases between them. The germline V gene has CDR1 MNHEY and CDR2 SMNVEV (reference sequence). This CDR3 region has 14 residues. The CDR3 nucleotides read TGTGCCAGCAGTAAGGGGTCACCCGCAGATACGCAGTATTTT. It yields the protein CASSKGSPADTQYF.

V gene TRBV7-3 combines with J gene TRBJ1-2; the D gene is possibly TRBD1 (5 bases). V lost 5 bases to trimming and J lost 4 bases, with 11 bases between them. Germline CDR1 reads SGHTA; CDR2 reads FQGTGA. The CDR3 has 13 amino acids. DNA of the CDR3: TGTGCCAGCAGCGAGGACAATTTCTATGGCTACACCTTC. Protein sequence: CASSEDNFYGYTF.

The rearrangement joins TRBV4-2 to TRBJ2-3; 11 bases are a match to TRBD2. This CDR3 has 15 residues. The ends lost 4 bases at V and 2 bases at J; junction bases unmatched: 2. Looked up from germline, CDR1 is LGHNA and CDR2 is YNFKEQ. CDR3 sequence reads: CASSLAGGTTDTQYF. CDR3 sequence (DNA): TGTGCCAGCAGCCTAGCGGGGGGGACCACAGATACGCAGTATTTT.

The chain carries TRBV27 and TRBJ1-1, with a tentative D call TRBD1 (5 bases). Germline-derived CDR1 and CDR2 are MNHEY and SMNVEV (reference sequence). The V and J ends lost 11 bases and 5 bases respectively, with 15 bases between them. This CDR3 region has 12 residues. In nucleotides, the CDR3 is TGTGCCTCGTGGGGGGTACGGACTGAAGCTTTCTTT. Its protein product is CASWGVRTEAFF.

V and J are TRBV5-6 and TRBJ1-3; no clear D. Germline lookup yields CDR1 SGHDT and CDR2 YYEEEE. V was trimmed by 2 bases and J by 3 bases, leaving 15 bases between them. The CDR3 consists of 16 residues. The CDR3 DNA sequence: TGTGCCAGCAGCTTTCGGTTAGCCGCCTTTGGAAACACCATATATTTT. Translated, it gives CASSFRLAAFGNTIYF.

The genes are TRBV6-5 and TRBJ2-7; 8 nucleotides align to TRBD2. V shed 6 bases, J shed 3 bases, and the junction held 4 bases outside the gene matches. Germline-derived CDR1 and CDR2 are MNHEY and SVGAGI. The CDR3 has 13 residues. The CDR3, as DNA: TGTGCCAGCAGGCGGGGGGCCCACTACGAGCAGTACTTC. Encoded protein: CASRRGAHYEQYF.

This sequence joins TRBV25-1 and TRBJ2-2; D gene unclear. Germline lookup yields CDR1 MGHDK and CDR2 SYGVNS. This CDR3 is built from 13 residues. V gave up 3 bases and J gave up 1 base, with 3 bases separating them. DNA for the CDR3: TGTGCCAGCAGTGACAGGAACACCGGGGAGCTGTTTTTT. This translates into CASSDRNTGELFF.

The sample holds one count of this clone. The chain joins TRBV7-2 to TRBJ2-2; D not resolved. Germline values: CDR1 SGHTA, CDR2 FQGNSA. The CDR3 has 15 amino acids. The germline V and J ends were trimmed by 5 bases and 0 bases, with 10 bases remaining between them. The CDR3 DNA follows: TGTGCCAGCAGCCAGGTTCAGACGAACACCGGGGAGCTGTTTTTT. Translated: CASSQVQTNTGELFF.

The CDR3 protein is CASSQAGRGNEKLFF. CDR3 DNA sequence: TGCGCCAGCAGCCAAGCGGGCAGGGGTAATGAAAAACTGTTTTTT. This sequence joins TRBV4-1 and TRBJ1-4; weak D call: TRBD1 (6 bases). The CDR3 runs to 15 residues. The germline V and J ends were trimmed by 1 base and 4 bases, with 10 bases remaining between them. Germline V gene sequence: CDR1 MGHRA, CDR2 YSYEKL.

The rearrangement joins TRBV11-2 to TRBJ1-2; no definite D call. The CDR3 is 12 amino acids. Germline V gene data show CDR1 as SGHAT and CDR2 as FQNNGV. Between the trimmed V and J ends, which lost 1 base and 6 bases, there was a span of 6 bases. CDR3 sequence reads: CASSLGRDGYTF. CDR3 nucleotides: TGTGCCAGCAGCTTAGGCCGAGATGGCTACACCTTC.

The sample holds one count of this clone. The J gene is TRBJ2-1, the V gene TRBV4-2; 8 bases agree with TRBD1. CDR3 length: 17 amino acids. CDR1 is LGHNA, CDR2 YNFKEQ, per germline. The V gene end was trimmed by 0 bases and the J gene end by 5 bases; junction bases not matched to a gene: 9. The CDR3 DNA reads as TGTGCCAGCAGCCAAGATGCAGGGGGACAGGTAGACAATGAGCAGTTCTTC. This gives the protein CASSQDAGGQVDNEQFF.

The V call is TRBV7-9, the J call TRBJ2-7; a weak D match, TRBD2 (6 bases). V lost 1 base and J lost 5, with 9 bases in between. CDR3 length: 13 amino acids. Germline CDR1 and CDR2: SEHNR and FQNEAQ (reference sequence). The chain's CDR3 is CASSLELANEQYF. The CDR3, as DNA: TGTGCCAGCAGCTTAGAACTAGCTAACGAGCAGTACTTC.

This clone was observed once. CDR3 coding DNA: TGTGCCAGCAGCCCAGAGGGCTCCACAGATACGCAGTATTTT. Translated, it gives CASSPEGSTDTQYF. The chain couples TRBV9 to TRBJ2-3; possibly TRBD2 for D (5 bases). Per germline, CDR1 SGDLS and CDR2 YYNGEE. This CDR3 spans 14 amino acids. Trimming removed 4 bases at V and 2 bases at J, with 11 bases between.

CDR3 bases: TGTGCCAGCAGCCAAGATACCTACGAGCAGTACTTC. This sequence encodes CASSQDTYEQYF. The chain carries TRBV3-1 (or the pseudogene TRBV3-2) and TRBJ2-7; no definite D call. CDR1 is LGHDT and CDR2 is YNNKEL in the germline V gene (reference sequence). The CDR3 length is 12 residues. Trimming left V 0 bases short and J 2 bases short, with 2 bases between.